This TCR beta chain was identified during a study of blood T cell repertoires in COVID-19. The overall study: The study drew acute and convalescent COVID-19 samples from the United States, Italy and Spain. Sample material is recorded as cDNA or gDNA derived from T cells, B-cell-depleted T cells, or PBMCs.

This CDR3 spans 15 amino acids. V lost 3 bases and J lost 5, with 17 bases in between. CDR1 is PRHDT and CDR2 is FYEKMQ in the germline V gene (reference sequence). Per the original data handling: Amplifying reference gene primers gave estimates of nucleated cell counts. Here immunoSEQ multiplex PCR was the method, and the copy in TCRdb shows in-frame clones only, minus some. V and J calls and clone size are as listed in that table; D and trimming were resolved from the DNA. Of about 120,000 clones listed, roughly four fifths are singletons. The chain recombines TRBV13 with TRBJ2-7, with D tentatively TRBD2 (6 bases). The sequence came from a man aged 65-85 years with active or convalescent COVID-19. Sequenced: peripheral blood. The CDR3 bases are TGTGCCAGCAGCTTGACTAGTGGTCTGGTCCACGAGCAGTACTTC. Amino acid sequence: CASSLTSGLVHEQYF.